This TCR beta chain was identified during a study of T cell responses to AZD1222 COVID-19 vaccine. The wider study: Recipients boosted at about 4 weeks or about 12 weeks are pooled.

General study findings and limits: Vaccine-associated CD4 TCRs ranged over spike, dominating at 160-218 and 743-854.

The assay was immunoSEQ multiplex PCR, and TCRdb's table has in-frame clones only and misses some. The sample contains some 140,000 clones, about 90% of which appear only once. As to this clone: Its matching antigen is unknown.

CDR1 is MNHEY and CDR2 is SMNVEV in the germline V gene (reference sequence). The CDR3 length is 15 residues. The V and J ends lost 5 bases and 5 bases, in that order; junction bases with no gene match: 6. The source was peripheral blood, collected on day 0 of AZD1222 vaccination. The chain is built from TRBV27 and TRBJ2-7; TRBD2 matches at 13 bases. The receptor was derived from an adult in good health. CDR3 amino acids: CASSHSTSGRNEQYF. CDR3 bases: TGTGCCAGCAGTCACTCGACTAGCGGGAGGAACGAGCAGTACTTC.